Sequencing of this T cell receptor (beta chain) was carried out in a study of T cell repertoires in cytomegalovirus infection. This clonotype appeared a few times. TCRdb reprocessed the reads with MiXCR, giving one entry per CDR3 protein. The sample lists 400,000 or so distinct CDR3 sequences, approximately 18% occurring once. Germline V lookup: CDR1 SGHVT, CDR2 SQSDAQ. Deletions cut 0 bases from V and 10 bases from J, with 10 bases between. The CDR3 has 13 amino acids. Specimen: PBMCs. The sequence was collected from a human donor in good health (CMV status not recorded). Some clones in this sample may be carry-over from other donors' samples. V gene TRBV7-4 combines with J gene TRBJ2-1; D gene ambiguous. CDR3: CASSLASMGEQFF. CDR3 in DNA: TGTGCCAGCAGCTTAGCTAGCATGGGCGAGCAGTTCTTC.